The next 23 T cell receptor beta chains were all read from a single sample in a study of T cells expressing NK-cell markers. One entry per CDR3 protein, without DNA, is what TCRdb gives after re-calling the 5' RACE reads. The sample spans approximately 150,000 distinct CDR3 sequences; the ten largest clones claim 9.5% to 15%. Sequencing was performed on blood T cells: a sorted CD56 or NKG2C T cell subset, CD4+ or CD8+ T cells, or bulk PBMC T cells (not recorded which). These receptors came from a young man in good health.

The rearrangement links TRBV6-2 or TRBV6-3 to TRBJ2-7; with no DNA, the TCRdb D assignment of TRBD1 cannot be verified. The length of the CDR3 is 15 residues. From germline, CDR1 is MNHEY and CDR2 SVGEGT. CDR3 region: CASSPVQGASYEQYF.

The chain combines TRBV29-1 with TRBJ2-2. Germline lookup yields CDR1 SQVTM and CDR2 ANQGSEA. The CDR3 loop spans 13 amino acids. The CDR3 region is CSGVIPNTGELFF.

J is TRBJ2-7 and V is TRBV9; TCRdb proposes TRBD1, but this gene call is untestable without DNA. This CDR3 is 14 amino acids long. Looked up from germline, CDR1 is SGDLS and CDR2 is YYNGEE. The chain's CDR3 is CASSAGRGRNEQYF.

V usage is TRBV7-9 and J usage is TRBJ2-3; without DNA, the TCRdb call of TRBD2 cannot be checked. The germline V gene has CDR1 SEHNR and CDR2 FQNEAQ (reference sequence). The CDR3 covers 16 residues. This chain's CDR3 is CASSWGRLAARDTQYF.

The J gene is TRBJ1-5, the V gene TRBV6-1. The length of the CDR3 is 16 residues. Germline-derived CDR1 and CDR2 are MNHNS and SASEGT. The CDR3 loop reads CASSPWEGLSNQPQHF.

The chain employs TRBV29-1 and TRBJ2-3; TCRdb indicates TRBD2, and absent DNA this call remains unverified. The CDR3 has 14 amino acids. CDR1 and CDR2 (germline): SQVTM, ANQGSEA. The CDR3 loop is CSGGGSGDTDTQYF.

CDR3 region: CSASAPRGGNEQYF. The V call is TRBV29-1, the J call TRBJ2-7; TCRdb selects TRBD2, and the lack of DNA leaves this call unchecked. CDR1 and CDR2 (germline): SQVTM, ANQGSEA. The CDR3 is 14 residues long.

The chain carries TRBV21-1 and TRBJ1-1. TRBV21-1 is an annotated pseudogene. The CDR3 runs to 15 residues. This chain's CDR3 is CASSKALWGFTEAFF.

The chain uses TRBV7-6 and TRBJ1-4; checking the TCRdb D call of TRBD1 is not possible without DNA. The CDR3 loop spans 16 amino acids. CDR1 is SGHVS, CDR2 FNYEAQ, per germline. The CDR3 protein is CASSLAEGGSNEKLFF.

V is TRBV4-2 and J is TRBJ1-3; TCRdb gives TRBD1 as the D gene, but with no DNA this cannot be confirmed. CDR3 length equals 17 residues. Germline CDR1 reads LGHNA; CDR2 reads YNFKEQ. This CDR3 is CASSIPQDRKIGNTIYF.

V gene TRBV29-1 combines with J gene TRBJ2-2. The CDR3 consists of 13 residues. From germline, CDR1 is SQVTM and CDR2 ANQGSEA. The CDR3 loop is CSVVRQNTGELFF.

This rearrangement joins TRBV29-1 to TRBJ2-1; TCRdb names TRBD1, which stays unverified in the absence of DNA. Per the germline V gene, CDR1 is SQVTM and CDR2 is ANQGSEA. This CDR3 comprises 12 residues. CDR3 amino acids: CSVVAGANEQFF.

This chain connects TRBV6-5 to TRBJ2-3. CDR1 MNHEY and CDR2 SVGAGI come from the germline V gene. This CDR3 has 13 residues. The CDR3 loop reads CASSYLGTDTQYF.

The chain links TRBV7-6 to TRBJ2-1; there is no DNA to check the TCRdb D call of TRBD2. Germline CDR1 reads SGHVS; CDR2 reads FNYEAQ. The CDR3 consists of 16 residues. CDR3 in amino acids: CASSQVASGRGNEQFF.

The genes are TRBV7-8 and TRBJ2-3; with no DNA, the TCRdb D assignment of TRBD2 cannot be verified. CDR1 SGHVS and CDR2 FQNEAQ come from the germline V gene. The CDR3 runs 15 residues. CDR3 region: CASSLKLAGGLEQYF.

The CDR3 spells CASSWGLATYEQYF. The chain is built from TRBV28 and TRBJ2-7; the D call from TCRdb, TRBD2, cannot be confirmed without DNA. Looked up from germline, CDR1 is MDHEN and CDR2 is SYDVKM. The CDR3 contains 14 residues.

The genes are TRBV12-3 or TRBV12-4 and TRBJ2-3; the TCRdb D gene call, TRBD1, has no DNA to confirm it. The CDR3 is 15 residues long. The CDR3 here is CASTKDRESSDTQYF.

This chain uses TRBV6-5 with TRBJ2-2; the TCRdb call, TRBD2, lacks DNA for checking. CDR1 and CDR2 from the germline V gene are MNHEY and SVGAGI. This CDR3 spans 15 amino acids. CDR3 residues: CASSYSRTRPGELFF.

The J gene is TRBJ2-5, the V gene TRBV7-6; the D gene TCRdb calls, TRBD2, cannot be checked with no DNA. Germline-derived CDR1 and CDR2 are SGHVS and FNYEAQ. This CDR3 comprises 16 residues. CDR3 sequence reads: CASSPPTWELQETQYF.

This chain joins TRBV20-1 and TRBJ2-3. This CDR3 has 13 amino acids. Germline loops: CDR1 DFQATT, CDR2 SNEGSKA (reference sequence). This CDR3 is CSAIDSFTDTQYF.

The V and J genes are TRBV12-3 or TRBV12-4 and TRBJ2-3; TCRdb proposes TRBD2, but this gene call is untestable without DNA. There are 15 residues in the CDR3. The CDR3 here is CASSLNYEGRDTQYF.

The gene calls are TRBV29-1 and TRBJ2-7; TCRdb names TRBD1, which stays unverified in the absence of DNA. The CDR3 runs 14 residues. Germline V gene data show CDR1 as SQVTM and CDR2 as ANQGSEA. CDR3 amino acids: CSVEVGGRTYEQYF.

The chain combines TRBV5-1 with TRBJ2-7; without DNA, the TCRdb call of TRBD1 cannot be checked. The V gene's germline CDR1 is SGHRS and CDR2 YFSETQ. The CDR3 spans 15 residues. CDR3 amino acids: CASSTNPGQGQEQYF.